The clone carrying this T cell receptor (beta chain) was seen repeatedly, ten times or more. Its antigen remains unknown. A UMI-containing oligonucleotide was joined by 3' ligation to the TCR cDNA template. Whole blood, approximately 2.3 ml, came from adult healthy volunteers. Unsorted total RNA, about 1 to 1,100 ng, was DNase treated before reverse transcription. This entry is derived from a study of naive and memory T cell subsets. Ligated cDNA underwent four rounds of PCR with nested alpha and beta constant region primers and SP2. For blood and skin samples, reverse transcription used TCR alpha and beta constant primers. MiXCR, applied by TCRdb to the 5' RACE reads, yields one record per CDR3 protein. The data hold more than 45,000 distinct CDR3 sequences, with approximately 7.2% observed a single time. General observations from the study: TCR transcript changes with activation or differentiation may affect this RNA method.

This CDR3 spans 16 amino acids. Germline V lookup: CDR1 SGHNT, CDR2 YYREEE (reference sequence). The V gene lost 7 bases and the J gene lost 3 bases, with 21 bases spanning the gap. V and J are TRBV5-4 and TRBJ2-3; a weak D match, TRBD1 (5 bases). This clonotype originated in a male donor in good health. The CDR3 reads CASRAAGKGLTDTQYF. DNA for the CDR3: TGTGCCAGCCGGGCGGCAGGGAAGGGGCTGACAGATACGCAGTATTTT.